A selection of T cell receptor beta chains follows, all from one sample in a study of T cells after yellow fever vaccination. TCRdb redid the calling of the 5' RACE reads with MiXCR, one entry per CDR3 protein. The repertoire has about 320,000 distinct CDR3 sequences, 3.5% to 4.5% of them found once; the top ten carry 19%. This sample comprised PBMCs, obtained 15 days after the yellow fever booster vaccination. The origin of the receptors is a man aged 18 to 35 who received the YFV17D yellow fever vaccine. The CDR3 runs from the conserved cysteine through the conserved F or W. A D gene is named only where the DNA matches it firmly. Part of the rows lack a size; the others show once, few, many or a class for expanded clones.

TRBV6-2/TRBV6-3	many	TRBJ2-1	-	CASSGRDWMGYNEQFF	TGTGCCAGCAGTGGCCGGGACTGGATGGGGTACAATGAGCAGTTCTTC
TRBV4-3	many	TRBJ2-2	TRBD2	CASSQSGLAGVVGELFF	TGCGCCAGCAGCCAATCAGGACTAGCGGGGGTGGTCGGGGAGCTGTTTTTT
TRBV6-5	many	TRBJ2-3	-	CASSYGTVDTQYF	TGTGCCAGCAGTTACGGGACGGTCGATACGCAGTATTTT
TRBV20-1	many	TRBJ2-3	TRBD2	CSGTRATDTQYF	TGCAGCGGGACTAGGGCCACAGATACGCAGTATTTT
TRBV5-1	few	TRBJ2-5	-	CASSLATSGYQETQYF	TGCGCCAGCAGCTTGGCGACTTCCGGCTACCAAGAGACCCAGTACTTC
TRBV12-3/TRBV12-4	-	TRBJ1-1	TRBD1	CASSFADRDTEAFF	TGTGCCAGCAGTTTCGCGGACAGGGACACTGAAGCTTTCTTT
TRBV4-1	many	TRBJ2-3	TRBD2	CASSQAVLLAGARGTDTQYF	TGCGCCAGCAGCCAAGCGGTACTACTAGCGGGGGCGCGAGGCACAGATACGCAGTATTTT
TRBV25-1	-	TRBJ1-4	-	CASSDPTEGDEKLFF	TGTGCCAGCAGTGATCCCACCGAGGGCGATGAAAAACTGTTTTTT
TRBV27	many	TRBJ2-2	TRBD1	CASSLSRQGYAGELFF	TGTGCCAGCAGTTTATCGAGACAGGGGTACGCCGGGGAGCTGTTTTTT
TRBV20-1	many	TRBJ1-5	-	CSARDGGRPQHF	TGCAGTGCTAGAGACGGGGGACGGCCCCAGCATTTT
TRBV5-1	few	TRBJ1-1	-	CASSSGSGSNTEAFF	TGCGCCAGCAGCTCAGGGTCTGGGTCGAACACTGAAGCTTTCTTT
TRBV12-3/TRBV12-4	-	TRBJ2-3	TRBD1	CASGSTGGSGTQYF	TGTGCCAGCGGTTCCACAGGGGGAAGCGGTACGCAGTATTTT
TRBV11-1	-	TRBJ2-2	-	CASSSRVNTGELFF	TGTGCCAGCAGCTCACGGGTCAACACCGGGGAGCTGTTTTTT
TRBV7-2	many	TRBJ2-3	TRBD2	CASSAGGDTQYF	TGTGCCAGCAGCGCCGGGGGGGATACGCAGTATTTT
TRBV5-1	many	TRBJ2-5	TRBD2	CASSPGTSGEETQYF	TGCGCCAGCAGCCCGGGGACTAGCGGGGAAGAGACCCAGTACTTC
TRBV12-3/TRBV12-4	few	TRBJ1-1	-	CASSLRPRGNTEAFF	TGTGCCAGCAGTTTGCGTCCCAGAGGGAACACTGAAGCTTTCTTT
TRBV9	few	TRBJ2-7	TRBD1	CASSVGVTGGYEQYF	TGTGCCAGCAGCGTAGGTGTGACAGGGGGTTACGAGCAGTACTTC
TRBV5-1	few	TRBJ2-1	TRBD2	CASSPQAGTSNEQFF	TGCGCCAGCAGCCCACAAGCGGGGACTAGCAATGAGCAGTTCTTC
TRBV7-9	-	TRBJ2-1	-	CASSSPQRPNNEQFF	TGTGCCAGCAGCTCCCCGCAGCGACCCAACAATGAGCAGTTCTTC
TRBV5-6	many	TRBJ1-1	TRBD1	CASSWAGTGTTEAFF	TGTGCCAGCAGCTGGGCGGGGACAGGAACCACTGAAGCTTTCTTT
TRBV5-1	few	TRBJ1-6	-	CASSPGESSPLHF	TGCGCCAGCAGTCCAGGGGAGAGTTCACCCCTCCACTTT
TRBV25-1	few	TRBJ2-2	TRBD1	CASSDDRGAGELFF	TGTGCCAGCAGTGACGACAGGGGGGCCGGGGAGCTGTTTTTT
TRBV9	-	TRBJ2-1	-	CASSVISRTENNEQFF	TGTGCCAGCAGCGTTATTTCCAGGACTGAGAACAATGAGCAGTTCTTC
TRBV5-1	-	TRBJ2-3	TRBD1	CASGRLDRGADTQYF	TGCGCCAGCGGACGTCTAGACAGGGGCGCAGATACGCAGTATTTT
TRBV30	-	TRBJ2-7	-	CAWSAGPGLYEQYF	TGTGCCTGGAGTGCGGGGCCTGGGCTCTACGAGCAGTACTTC
TRBV6-5	many	TRBJ2-5	-	CASSSREVAVQETQYF	TGTGCCAGCAGTTCCCGTGAGGTAGCGGTCCAAGAGACCCAGTACTTC
TRBV20-1	few	TRBJ2-2	TRBD1	CSARASTGYTGELFF	TGCAGTGCTAGAGCCTCGACAGGGTACACCGGGGAGCTGTTTTTT
TRBV12-3/TRBV12-4	few	TRBJ1-5	-	CASSLIATGQPQHF	TGTGCCAGCAGTTTAATCGCTACGGGGCAGCCCCAGCATTTT
TRBV7-2	many	TRBJ1-6	-	CASSFLGISSPLHF	TGTGCCAGCAGCTTTCTGGGGATAAGCTCACCCCTCCACTTT
TRBV5-1	many	TRBJ2-5	TRBD2	CASSLGSSGAYQETQYF	TGCGCCAGCAGCTTGGGGAGTAGCGGGGCGTACCAAGAGACCCAGTACTTC
TRBV7-2	few	TRBJ1-5	-	CASSLKGNNQPQHF	TGTGCCAGCAGCTTAAAGGGGAACAATCAGCCCCAGCATTTT
TRBV7-2	many	TRBJ2-3	TRBD2	CASSWASGVADTQYF	TGTGCCAGCAGCTGGGCTAGCGGGGTTGCAGATACGCAGTATTTT
TRBV7-8	-	TRBJ2-3	TRBD1	CASSSRRDSFTDTQYF	TGTGCCAGCAGCTCCCGCCGGGACAGTTTCACAGATACGCAGTATTTT
TRBV7-2	many	TRBJ2-3	TRBD2	CASSYRGLAGHTDTQYF	TGTGCCAGCAGCTATCGCGGACTAGCGGGGCACACAGATACGCAGTATTTT
TRBV20-1	-	TRBJ1-1	-	CSARGGTPQTEAFF	TGCAGTGCTAGAGGCGGGACCCCTCAGACTGAAGCTTTCTTT
TRBV24-1	-	TRBJ2-5	TRBD1	CATSDPPGTGGIQETQYF	TGTGCCACCAGTGACCCGCCGGGGACAGGGGGGATTCAAGAGACCCAGTACTTC
TRBV24-1	-	TRBJ2-1	TRBD2	CATSLAGGDEQFF	TGTGCCACCAGTTTAGCGGGGGGGGATGAGCAGTTCTTC
TRBV5-1	many	TRBJ2-3	TRBD2	CASSGGIIAGSSTDTQYF	TGCGCCAGCAGCGGCGGGATCATAGCGGGGTCTAGCACAGATACGCAGTATTTT
TRBV7-6	few	TRBJ2-1	TRBD1	CASSTRTGGPENEQFF	TGTGCCAGCAGCACCCGGACAGGGGGACCTGAAAATGAGCAGTTCTTC
TRBV7-9	-	TRBJ1-2	-	CATGRDYGYTF	TGTGCCACCGGGAGAGACTATGGCTACACCTTC
TRBV4-1	few	TRBJ1-6	-	CASSQVGISNSPLHF	TGCGCCAGCAGCCAAGTAGGGATTTCTAATTCACCCCTCCACTTT
TRBV4-3	many	TRBJ1-5	-	CASSQDLDSYNIQPQHF	TGCGCCAGCAGCCAAGATTTGGACAGCTATAATATTCAGCCCCAGCATTTT
TRBV15	many	TRBJ1-5	TRBD1	CATSKSRGYSQPQHF	TGTGCCACCAGCAAAAGCAGGGGGTATAGTCAGCCCCAGCATTTT
TRBV10-3	-	TRBJ2-5	-	CAISDLGGVRTQYF	TGTGCCATCAGTGATCTCGGAGGGGTTAGGACCCAGTACTTC
TRBV5-4	-	TRBJ2-5	-	CASSLGTGTQYF	TGTGCCAGCAGCTTGGGTACGGGGACCCAGTACTTC
TRBV7-9	many	TRBJ2-7	TRBD2	CASSQEWGGGSYEQYF	TGTGCCAGCAGCCAAGAGTGGGGGGGGGGCTCCTACGAGCAGTACTTC
TRBV7-2	many	TRBJ1-6	-	CASSLGAGLYSPLHF	TGTGCCAGCAGCTTAGGGGCCGGTCTATATTCACCCCTCCACTTT
TRBV7-9	few	TRBJ1-2	-	CASSQTPGRGYTF	TGTGCCAGCAGCCAGACCCCCGGTCGGGGCTACACCTTC
TRBV28	-	TRBJ2-3	-	CASTPSTDTQYF	TGTGCCAGCACCCCCTCCACAGATACGCAGTATTTT
TRBV7-9	many	TRBJ1-1	-	CASIQTGLGREAFF	TGTGCCAGCATCCAAACGGGGTTAGGCAGGGAAGCTTTCTTT
TRBV12-5	-	TRBJ2-2	-	CASGWGTVTGELFF	TGTGCTAGTGGTTGGGGGACGGTCACCGGGGAGCTGTTTTTT